This is a list of T cell receptor beta chains from one sample in a study of T cells in Graves' hyperthyroidism and ophthalmopathy. TCRdb re-analysed the multiplex PCR reads in MiXCR, keeping a single row per CDR3 protein. The sample gives nearly 750,000 distinct CDR3 sequences, 30% to 40% of which show up once; less than 40% is in the top ten. The sequencing input was blood. The receptors stem from a woman in her forties with Graves' hyperthyroidism. The CDR3 runs from the conserved cysteine through the conserved F or W. D genes are given only for firm matches. Rows give clone size only sometimes, using once, few, many, or a class for an expanded clone.

V,D,size,J,CDR3,DNA
TRBV6-5,NA,many,TRBJ1-2,CASSYWDGNYGYTF,TGTGCCAGCAGTTACTGGGACGGAAACTATGGCTACACCTTC
TRBV19,TRBD1,NA,TRBJ1-3,CASSKSGTDFWNTIYF,TGTGCCAGTAGTAAATCCGGGACAGACTTTTGGAACACCATATATTTT
TRBV7-2,NA,few,TRBJ1-1,CASSLVRIGAFF,TGTGCCAGCAGCTTAGTAAGGATAGGGGCTTTCTTT
TRBV10-2,TRBD1,NA,TRBJ1-1,CASSHSGGATEAFF,TGCGCCAGCAGCCATTCAGGGGGAGCGACTGAAGCTTTCTTT
TRBV19,NA,NA,TRBJ1-5,CASSINTNSNQPQHF,TGTGCCAGTAGTATTAACACAAATAGCAATCAGCCCCAGCATTTT
TRBV12-3/TRBV12-4,NA,NA,TRBJ2-6,CASQKGTLGSGANVLTF,TGTGCCAGCCAAAAGGGCACACTCGGCTCTGGGGCCAACGTCCTGACTTTC
TRBV7-2,NA,many,TRBJ1-6,CASSPRVAPLHF,TGTGCCAGCAGCCCCAGGGTGGCACCCCTCCACTTT
TRBV29-1,NA,NA,TRBJ1-1,CSVLLPPNTEAFF,TGCAGCGTCCTCCTCCCCCCGAACACTGAAGCTTTCTTT
TRBV6-5,NA,few,TRBJ1-1,CASSYLVRGTEAFF,TGTGCCAGCAGTTACCTGGTGAGAGGCACTGAAGCTTTCTTT
TRBV5-1,TRBD1,NA,TRBJ2-5,CASSSWTGIGKETQYF,TGCGCCAGCAGCAGCTGGACAGGGATAGGTAAAGAGACCCAGTACTTC
TRBV10-3,NA,many,TRBJ1-1,CAIKTQAENTEAFF,TGTGCCATCAAAACACAGGCCGAGAACACTGAAGCTTTCTTT
TRBV19,TRBD1,few,TRBJ1-1,CASSVRPGQAIRWGTEAFF,TGTGCCAGTAGTGTACGGCCGGGACAGGCTATCCGTTGGGGCACTGAAGCTTTCTTT
TRBV19,TRBD1,NA,TRBJ1-5,CASSGQGGIYSNQPQHF,TGTGCCAGTAGCGGACAGGGGGGAATCTATAGCAATCAGCCCCAGCATTTT
TRBV2,NA,many,TRBJ2-7,CASSEFGGRYF,TGTGCCAGCAGTGAATTCGGGGGCCGATACTTC
TRBV5-1,NA,NA,TRBJ2-5,CASSLESAGRETQYF,TGCGCCAGCAGCTTGGAGTCGGCGGGGCGAGAGACCCAGTACTTC
TRBV7-9,TRBD1,many,TRBJ2-5,CATRRDSQETQYF,TGTGCCACAAGAAGGGACAGCCAAGAGACCCAGTACTTC
TRBV10-3,NA,NA,TRBJ1-2,CAISYSIGKFYGYTF,TGTGCCATCAGTTACTCGATCGGGAAGTTTTATGGCTACACCTTC
TRBV15,NA,many,TRBJ1-6,CATRRNSYNSPLHF,TGTGCCACCAGGAGGAACTCCTATAATTCACCCCTCCACTTT
TRBV6-6,NA,NA,TRBJ1-5,CASSYGKGQSTPQHF,TGTGCCAGCAGTTACGGAAAAGGGCAATCAACTCCCCAGCATTTT
TRBV15,NA,NA,TRBJ1-2,CATSRDWQGTNYGYTF,TGTGCCACCAGCAGAGATTGGCAGGGGACCAACTATGGCTACACCTTC
TRBV24-1,NA,many,TRBJ1-6,CATSDSSGTPNSPLHF,TGTGCCACCAGTGATTCGTCCGGGACCCCTAATTCACCCCTCCACTTT
TRBV6-5,NA,NA,TRBJ1-4,CASSLAGTREKLFF,TGTGCCAGCAGTTTGGCGGGCACCCGCGAAAAACTGTTTTTT
TRBV7-8,NA,many,TRBJ1-1,CASSSRTRSTEAFF,TGTGCCAGCAGCTCACGGACCCGCAGCACTGAAGCTTTCTTT
TRBV7-9,NA,NA,TRBJ2-7,CASSPKRQPKIYEQYF,TGTGCCAGCAGCCCGAAGCGGCAGCCTAAGATCTACGAGCAGTACTTC
TRBV10-3,NA,once,TRBJ2-5,CAITARPGQETQYF,TGTGCCATCACCGCCCGTCCGGGACAAGAGACCCAGTACTTC
TRBV7-9,TRBD2,NA,TRBJ2-7,CASSAGLGDQEQYF,TGTGCCAGCAGCGCGGGACTAGGGGACCAAGAGCAGTACTTC
TRBV10-1,NA,few,TRBJ2-3,CASSEGPIDTQYF,TGCGCCAGCAGTGAGGGGCCGATAGATACGCAGTATTTT
TRBV11-1,TRBD1,many,TRBJ1-1,CASSATGDTEAFF,TGTGCCAGCAGCGCCACAGGGGACACTGAAGCTTTCTTT
TRBV9,TRBD1,NA,TRBJ1-6,CASSLYTGGSYNSPLNF,TGTGCCAGCAGTTTATACACAGGGGGCTCCTATAATTCACCCCTCAACTTT
TRBV19,TRBD2,NA,TRBJ2-7,CASKASGATYEQCF,TGTGCCAGTAAAGCTAGCGGGGCTACCTACGAGCAGTGCTTC
TRBV7-2,NA,NA,TRBJ1-2,CASSLFGTRGYGGYTF,TGTGCCAGCAGCTTATTCGGGACGAGGGGCTACGGTGGCTACACCTTC
TRBV10-3,NA,NA,TRBJ1-2,CAIKVSGTNTGPPGGYTF,TGCGCCATCAAGGTTTCCGGAACGAACACCGGGCCCCCGGGAGGCTACACCTTC